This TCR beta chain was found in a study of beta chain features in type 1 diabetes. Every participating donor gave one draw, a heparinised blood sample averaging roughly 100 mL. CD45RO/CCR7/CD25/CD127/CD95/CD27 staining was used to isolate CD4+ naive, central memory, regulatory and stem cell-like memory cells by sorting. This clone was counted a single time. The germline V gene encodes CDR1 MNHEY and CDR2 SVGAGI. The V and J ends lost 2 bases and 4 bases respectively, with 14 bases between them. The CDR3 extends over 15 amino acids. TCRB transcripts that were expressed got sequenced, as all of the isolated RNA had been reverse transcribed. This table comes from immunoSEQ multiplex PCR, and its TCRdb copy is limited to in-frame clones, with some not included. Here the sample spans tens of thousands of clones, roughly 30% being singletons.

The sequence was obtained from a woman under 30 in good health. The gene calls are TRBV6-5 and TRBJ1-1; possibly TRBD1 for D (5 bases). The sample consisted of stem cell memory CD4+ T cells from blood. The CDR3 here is CASSYAAGISTEAFF. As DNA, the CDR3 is TGTGCCAGCAGTTACGCCGCAGGGATAAGCACTGAAGCTTTCTTT.